One sample yielded the 4 T cell receptor beta chains listed below, sequenced in a study of OX40 agonist ivuxolimab in advanced cancers. Clones were read by immunoSEQ multiplex PCR, and TCRdb kept only the in-frame ones, dropping some. Of 30,000 to 40,000 clones listed, 84% are singletons. This specimen was CD4+ or CD8+ T cells sorted from blood, taken in a trial of the OX40 agonist ivuxolimab. The source is an adult with an advanced solid tumor such as melanoma, head and neck, liver or kidney cancer.

This clone was found once. The chain combines TRBV19 with TRBJ1-4; D gene ambiguous. Germline V lookup: CDR1 LNHDA, CDR2 SQIVND (reference sequence). CDR3 length equals 14 residues. V lost 3 bases and J 4 bases, leaving 9 bases between the germline ends. In nucleotides, the CDR3 is TGTGCCAGTAGTATTCTGGGATATAATGAAAAACTGTTTTTT. This gives the protein CASSILGYNEKLFF. Supplemented by reference TRBV19 and TRBJ1-4, the full variable domain reads DGGITQSPKYLFRKEGQNVTLSCEQNLNHDAMYWYRQDPGQGLRLIYYSQIVNDFQKGDIAEGYSVSREKKESFPLTVTSAQKNPTAFYLCASSILGYNEKLFFGSGTQLSVL.

V gene TRBV6-1 combines with J gene TRBJ2-1; 8 bases map to TRBD2. Germline CDR1 MNHNS, CDR2 SASEGT. Germline trimming cut 6 bases from V and 7 bases from J; bases unmatched to any gene: 8. The CDR3 spans 14 residues. For the CDR3, the DNA is TGTGCCAGCAGACCACCGGGACTAGGGAATGAGCAGTTCTTC. Protein: CASRPPGLGNEQFF.

The rearrangement links TRBV11-3 to TRBJ2-2; D remains unclear. Germline V gene data show CDR1 as SGHNT and CDR2 as YENEEA. The V gene lost 8 bases and the J gene lost 10 bases, with 23 bases spanning the gap. The CDR3 runs to 15 residues. The CDR3 coding sequence is TGTGCCAGCGCAGACGAGACAAGATCTTCGGAGGAGCTGTTTTTT. As protein: CASADETRSSEELFF.

This rearrangement joins TRBV28 to TRBJ2-7, with TRBD2 matching over 7 bases. V trimming: 3 bases; J trimming: 4 bases; junction bases outside the gene matches: 3. From germline, CDR1 is MDHEN and CDR2 SYDVKM. The CDR3 has 13 residues. CDR3 nucleotides: TGTGCCAGCAGTTTCATGGGGGGGTACGAGCAGTACTTC. Protein product: CASSFMGGYEQYF.